Only a few counts were recorded for the clone carrying this TCR beta chain. The V gene's germline CDR1 is LGHNA and CDR2 YSLEER. There are 17 residues in the CDR3. V was cut by 3 bases and J by 0 bases, with 15 bases left in between. Time point noted: patch test 1, 2 weeks after DPC sensitization. Regarding treatment: therapeutic diphenylcyclopropenone sensitization with weekly scalp DPC. Unfractionated whole blood was the source from which total RNA was extracted. This sample was included in a study of human T cells and chemical hapten exposure. MiXCR was run by TCRdb on the RACE reads, yielding one entry per CDR3 protein. The sample has about 340,000 distinct CDR3 sequences; under 9% are singletons.

The rearrangement links TRBV4-3 to TRBJ1-3, with D unclear. The receptor's source is a woman under 30 with alopecia areata. Some clones in this sample may be carry-over from other donors' samples. The sequenced sample was whole blood, obtained in connection with sensitization to the hapten diphenylcyclopropenone (DPC). The CDR3 DNA sequence: TGCGCCAGCAGCCACAACGCTGGCCCCCGCTCTGGAAACACCATATATTTT. It is translated as CASSHNAGPRSGNTIYF.